The rows below give T cell receptor beta chains drawn from one sample of a study of shared clonotypes between healthy human individuals. Only in-frame clones appear in the TCRdb table, and some are missing; sequencing was by immunoSEQ multiplex PCR. Among about 2.1 million clones listed, 93% were seen once. The sequenced material came from naive CD8+ T cells from PBMCs. All receptors come from a man younger than 35 in good health. Some clones in this sample may be carry-over from other donors' samples. Both conserved end residues are part of each CDR3. A D gene is named only where the DNA matches it firmly. Clone size is shown for a subset of rows, as once, few, many or a class of expanded clone.

>NA|NA|TRBV2|TRBJ1-1
TGTGCCAGCAGGAGCCCGAAGGGACGGCGGGACACTGAAGCTTTCTTT
CASRSPKGRRDTEAFF
>NA|NA|TRBV13|TRBJ1-2
TGTGCCAGCAGCTTAGGCCAGGGCCCTAACTCTAACTATGGCTACACCTTC
CASSLGQGPNSNYGYTF
>NA|NA|TRBV9|TRBJ2-3
TGTGCCAGCAGCGTAGGGGGCAAGACAGATACGCAGTATTTT
CASSVGGKTDTQYF
>TRBD2|NA|TRBV27|TRBJ2-1
TGTGCCAGCAGAGTCGGGACTAGCGGGTACAATGAGCAGTTCTTC
CASRVGTSGYNEQFF
>TRBD1|NA|TRBV27|TRBJ2-1
TGTGCCAGCAGTCCGGACAGGGGGCGCCTAGTTCATGAGCAGTTCTTC
CASSPDRGRLVHEQFF
>TRBD2|NA|TRBV5-1|TRBJ2-1
TGCGCCAGCAGCGTCTCTGCGAGGCGCGGGAGGCCCGACAATGAGCAGTTCTTC
CASSVSARRGRPDNEQFF
>NA|NA|TRBV27|TRBJ1-1
TGTGCCAGCAGTGGCATCCAGGGGCGCACTGAAGCTTTCTTT
CASSGIQGRTEAFF
>NA|NA|TRBV7-6|TRBJ2-7
TGTGCCAGCAGCCCCCCCGGCACCTACGAGCAGTACTTC
CASSPPGTYEQYF
>NA|once|TRBV19|TRBJ2-7
TGTGCCAGTAGTATTGGGCACGAGCAGTACTTC
CASSIGHEQYF
>NA|NA|TRBV4-1|TRBJ1-1
TGCGCCAGCAGCCCCCAGGGAGGAGCAATGAACACTGAAGCTTTCTTT
CASSPQGGAMNTEAFF
>TRBD1|NA|TRBV6-5|TRBJ1-4
TGTGCCAGCGGGGGACAGGACGAAAAACTGTTTTTT
CASGGQDEKLFF
>TRBD1|NA|TRBV28|TRBJ1-5
TGTGCCAGCGCTGACAGGGTCGGGGGAGTGTATAGCAATCAGCCCCAGCATTTT
CASADRVGGVYSNQPQHF
>NA|NA|TRBV28|TRBJ1-1
TGTGCCAGCAGTCCCTCCCAGGAAGCTTTCTTT
CASSPSQEAFF
>TRBD1|NA|TRBV15|TRBJ1-3
TGTGCCACCAGCGGAGACAGGGCAACTGGAAACACCATATATTTT
CATSGDRATGNTIYF
>NA|once|TRBV25-1|TRBJ2-7
TGTGCCAGCAGTGGGTACTACGAGCAGTACTTC
CASSGYYEQYF
>NA|NA|TRBV29-1|TRBJ2-1
TGCAGCGTTGCTTGGTCCCTCCCCCCCAATGAGCAGTTCTTC
CSVAWSLPPNEQFF
>TRBD2|once|TRBV5-1|TRBJ2-7
TGCGCCAGCAGCTTGGTTACTAGCGGGACCTACGAGCAGTACTTC
CASSLVTSGTYEQYF
>TRBD2|NA|TRBV7-9|TRBJ2-1
TGTGCCAGCAGCTCCACTAGCGGGAGTGGTTATGAGCAGTTCTTC
CASSSTSGSGYEQFF
>TRBD1|NA|TRBV6-1|TRBJ1-5
TGTGCCAGCAGTGGCACAGGGGGCTATAGCAATCAGCCCCAGCATTTT
CASSGTGGYSNQPQHF
>NA|once|TRBV5-1|TRBJ1-2
TGCGCCAGCAGCTGGGGGCCGCGAGAAGGCTACACCTTC
CASSWGPREGYTF
>NA|NA|TRBV15|TRBJ2-1
TGTGCCACCAGCCCCCTAGAGAGCGGGAATGAGCAGTTCTTC
CATSPLESGNEQFF
>NA|NA|TRBV7-9|TRBJ2-7
TGTGCCAGCAGCTTGCACGAGCAGTACTTC
CASSLHEQYF
>NA|NA|TRBV28|TRBJ2-7
TGTGCCAGCAGTTTAGATGTCCTGAGCTCCTACGAGCAGTACTTC
CASSLDVLSSYEQYF
>NA|once|TRBV27|TRBJ2-1
TGTGCCAGCAGCGTCGCCCTGGGGAATGAGCAGTTCTTC
CASSVALGNEQFF
>NA|NA|TRBV6-1|TRBJ1-5
TGTGCCAGCAGTGAAATACGTTCAGCGTTGAATCAGCCCCAGCATTTT
CASSEIRSALNQPQHF
>TRBD1|NA|TRBV10-3|TRBJ2-7
TGTGCCATCAGGACAGGGGTTTCCCCCTCCTACGAGCAGTACTTC
CAIRTGVSPSYEQYF
>NA|NA|TRBV11-2|TRBJ1-1
TGTGCCAGCAGCAAACGATCGGGGGAAGCTTTCTTT
CASSKRSGEAFF
>NA|once|TRBV25-1|TRBJ1-2
TGTGCCAGCAGTGGTAGGGGACACAACTATGGCTACACCTTC
CASSGRGHNYGYTF
>TRBD2|once|TRBV29-1|TRBJ2-7
TGCAGCGTGCGGGGAGGGACTGCATCCTACGAGCAGTACTTC
CSVRGGTASYEQYF
>TRBD2|NA|TRBV11-2|TRBJ2-2
TGTGCCAGCAGCTTACGGGCGGGAGGAGGTACCGGGGAGCTGTTTTTT
CASSLRAGGGTGELFF
>TRBD2|once|TRBV27|TRBJ2-5
TGTGCCAGCAGTCCACTGACTAGCGGGAGGGTTCTTGGAGAGACCCAGTACTTC
CASSPLTSGRVLGETQYF
>NA|NA|TRBV10-3|TRBJ2-5
TGTGCCATCTCTCGGAACGGGACCCAGTACTTC
CAISRNGTQYF
>TRBD2|NA|TRBV4-2|TRBJ2-7
TGTGCCAGCAGCCAAGATCTGAGCGGGAGCGAAGGGGACGAGCAGTACTTC
CASSQDLSGSEGDEQYF
>NA|NA|TRBV5-1|TRBJ2-3
TGCGCCAGCAGCATAACCTGGACAGCCAGGAGCACAGATACGCAGTATTTT
CASSITWTARSTDTQYF
>NA|NA|TRBV28|TRBJ1-1
TGTGCCAGCAGTCCTTGGGGGGAATTAGTTTCGGGCACTGAAGCTTTCTTT
CASSPWGELVSGTEAFF
>NA|NA|TRBV19|TRBJ2-1
TGTGCCAGTAGTATAATAGAGAGCGGTGAGCAGTTCTTC
CASSIIESGEQFF
>NA|few|TRBV28|TRBJ1-2
TGTGCCAGCAGTACCCCGGACATTTGGGCCTATGGCTACACCTTC
CASSTPDIWAYGYTF
>NA|once|TRBV14|TRBJ2-2
TGTGCCAGCAGCCATCTCCGGACCGGGGAGCTGTTTTTT
CASSHLRTGELFF